The next 15 T cell receptor beta chains were all read from a single sample in a study of cytomegalovirus exposure and HLA in healthy donors (dated by TCRdb to the late 2010s). Libraries were built with the immunoSEQ multiplex PCR assay. For the multiplex PCR, a mixture combining 60 forward primers for TCR Vbeta segments and 13 reverse primers for TCR Jbeta segments was used. TCRdb provides this immuneACCESS table in a form limited to in-frame rearrangements. Some clones are lacking; in checked studies, under half of them reflect an unresolved V gene, and why the rest are absent is not known. For this sample the table gives more than 90,000 clones, of which 65% to 85% were detected only once. The leading ten clones occupy about 16% of the sample. Material for sequencing was PBMCs. These TCRs come from a man aged 50 or older in good health and CMV-seropositive.

The chain combines TRBV28 with TRBJ2-1; 8 bases line up with TRBD2. Germline V CDR1 and CDR2: MDHEN, SYDVKM. The V and J ends lost 6 bases and 9 bases, in that order; junction bases with no gene match: 16. This CDR3 comprises 16 residues. The CDR3 spells CASSSLGSGTSIEQFF. The CDR3, as DNA: TGTGCCAGCAGCTCGCTTGGTAGCGGGACTTCAATTGAGCAGTTCTTC.

V gene TRBV5-1 combines with J gene TRBJ1-1; a possible D gene is TRBD1 (6 bases). Trimming left V 2 bases short and J 4 bases short, with 12 bases between. Germline lookup yields CDR1 SGHRS and CDR2 YFSETQ. This CDR3 has 14 amino acids. Here the CDR3 DNA reads TGCGCCAGCAGCTTTCCGGGGGGCGGCACTGAAGCTTTCTTT. Protein product: CASSFPGGGTEAFF.

As regards this clone: The same CDR3 also results from other DNA sequences found in this sample. The chain joins TRBV6-1 to TRBJ1-1; tentative D call: TRBD1 (6 bases). V was trimmed by 6 bases and J by 1 base, leaving 9 bases between them. Per the germline V gene, CDR1 is MNHNS and CDR2 is SASEGT. The length of the CDR3 is 13 residues. The CDR3 reads CASSLTGNTEAFF. CDR3 DNA: TGTGCCAGCAGCTTGACAGGGAACACTGAAGCTTTCTTT.

This clone was observed a single time. V usage is TRBV4-1 and J usage is TRBJ1-5; the D is unclear. The V and J ends lost 4 bases and 4 bases respectively, with 11 bases between them. CDR1 is MGHRA and CDR2 is YSYEKL in the germline V gene. This CDR3 has 14 residues. The CDR3 nucleotides read TGCGCCAGCAGCCTAACGGGGATTAATCAGCCCCAGCATTTT. It translates to CASSLTGINQPQHF.

The chain employs TRBV2 and TRBJ1-1, with TRBD1 as a possible D gene (5 bases). The CDR3 spans 15 residues. Germline V lookup: CDR1 SNHLY, CDR2 FYNNEI. V was clipped by 10 bases and J by 3 bases, with 21 bases between them. CDR3 DNA sequence: TGTGCCACCGACTCCGGAGGGGAATGGGACACTGAAGCTTTCTTT. Amino acids: CATDSGGEWDTEAFF. Together with reference TRBV2 and TRBJ1-1, the CDR3 gives the full variable domain: EPEVTQTPSHQVTQMGQEVILRCVPISNHLYFYWYRQILGQKVEFLVSFYNNEISEKSEIFDDQFSVERPDGSNFTLKIRSTKLEDSAMYFCATDSGGEWDTEAFFGQGTRLTVV.

J is TRBJ2-2 and V is TRBV19, with TRBD1 identical over 7 bases. After removal of 5 bases from V and 6 bases from J, the junction contained 6 bases not matched to a gene. The CDR3 length is 14 residues. CDR1 is LNHDA and CDR2 is SQIVND in the germline V gene (reference sequence). CDR3: CASSLQGLAGELFF. The DNA of the CDR3 is TGTGCCAGTAGTTTACAGGGGTTGGCCGGGGAGCTGTTTTTT.

V usage is TRBV11-3 and J usage is TRBJ2-1; 9 positions agree with TRBD1. This CDR3 has 14 residues. The ends lost 0 bases at V and 9 bases at J; junction bases unmatched: 3. The germline gives CDR1 SGHNT, CDR2 YENEEA. The CDR3: CASSLEDRGFEQFF. In nucleotides, the CDR3 is TGTGCCAGCAGCTTAGAGGACAGGGGATTTGAGCAGTTCTTC.

The CDR3 here is CASSSYDRANTGELFF. The CDR3 DNA is TGTGCCAGCAGTTCCTACGACAGGGCGAACACCGGGGAGCTGTTTTTT. The chain combines TRBV27 with TRBJ2-2; 7 nucleotides align to TRBD1. The junction had 5 bases not matched to a gene; V was cut back by 4 bases and J by 0 bases. The CDR3 is made up of 16 amino acids. CDR1 and CDR2 from the germline V gene are MNHEY and SMNVEV (reference sequence).

The genes are TRBV7-6 and TRBJ2-3; 8 nucleotides match TRBD2. This CDR3 contains 16 residues. V lost 5 bases, J lost 0 bases, and 7 bases stayed unmatched. CDR1 is SGHVS and CDR2 is FNYEAQ in the germline V gene. CDR3 in DNA: TGTGCCAGCAGCACCCTACTAGCGGCTAGCACAGATACGCAGTATTTT. Its translation: CASSTLLAASTDTQYF.

The gene calls are TRBV7-6 and TRBJ2-3; weak D call: TRBD2 (6 bases). Germline V gene sequence: CDR1 SGHVS, CDR2 FNYEAQ. The length of the CDR3 is 14 residues. The germline V and J ends were trimmed by 6 bases and 6 bases, with 16 bases remaining between them. For the CDR3, the DNA is TGTGCCAGCAGTCCTGGGGCGGGAACGGATACGCAGTATTTT. Protein: CASSPGAGTDTQYF.

The chain links TRBV5-4 to TRBJ1-2; 7 nucleotides agree with TRBD1. The germline CDR1 and CDR2 sequences are SGHNT and YYREEE (reference sequence). The CDR3 totals 14 residues. V lost 4 bases and J lost 8; bases outside the gene matches: 11. CDR3 in DNA: TGTGCCAGCAGCCCTCAGGACAGGTCGGAGGGCTACACCTTC. Encoded protein: CASSPQDRSEGYTF.

The chain joins TRBV10-2 to TRBJ2-1, with 8 nucleotides matching TRBD1. J lost 3 bases, V lost 1 base, and 8 bases had no gene match. The germline V gene encodes CDR1 WSHSY and CDR2 SAAADI. The CDR3 extends over 17 amino acids. DNA for the CDR3: TGCGCCAGCAGTGAGTTAGCTAGAGGACAGGGCTACAATGAGCAGTTCTTC. Translated, it gives CASSELARGQGYNEQFF.

The chain couples TRBV18 to TRBJ2-7; D is undetermined. Trimming removed 3 bases from V and 4 bases from J, with 16 bases in between. This CDR3 has 15 residues. Germline lookup yields CDR1 KGHSH and CDR2 LQKENI. The CDR3 bases are TGTGCCAGCTCACCGGTCGTAGGCGGTATATACGAGCAGTACTTC. Amino acids: CASSPVVGGIYEQYF.

This chain joins TRBV27 and TRBJ2-7; no firm D call. V was shortened by 4 bases and J by 7 bases, with 11 bases between the two germline ends. The CDR3 runs to 12 residues. Per germline, CDR1 MNHEY and CDR2 SMNVEV (reference sequence). The CDR3 here is CASSYYTGEQYF. CDR3 in DNA: TGTGCCAGCAGTTACTATACCGGGGAGCAGTACTTC.

The rearrangement links TRBV2 to TRBJ2-3, with 9 nucleotides matching TRBD2. The CDR3 runs 12 residues. The V and J ends lost 8 bases and 6 bases, in that order; junction bases with no gene match: 3. Per germline, CDR1 SNHLY and CDR2 FYNNEI. CDR3 protein: CASVSGGDTQYF. The CDR3, as DNA: TGTGCCAGCGTTAGCGGGGGCGATACGCAGTATTTT.